Listed below are T cell receptor beta chains from one sample, sequenced in a study of T cell repertoires in cytomegalovirus infection. TCRdb used MiXCR to reprocess the reads, holding one entry per CDR3 protein. The data contain some 800,000 distinct CDR3 sequences, about 28% of them singletons. Their antigens remain unidentified. Sequenced here: cultured CD8+ T cells from PBMCs, sampled from culture after CMV antigen stimulation. Receptors originate from a human donor in good health (CMV status not recorded). Some clones in this sample may be carry-over from other donors' samples. Both conserved end residues are part of each CDR3. Each record gives: J gene, V gene, CDR3 length, D gene, CDR3 protein. The D gene is left open where the match is weak.

j_call: TRBJ2-6
v_call: TRBV29-1
cdr3_length: 16
d_call: NA
cdr3_aa: CSVAAGNSLVANVLTF

j_call: TRBJ1-1
v_call: TRBV4-1
cdr3_length: 13
d_call: NA
cdr3_aa: CASSQVPNTEAFF

j_call: TRBJ2-1
v_call: TRBV6-2/TRBV6-3
cdr3_length: 15
d_call: NA
cdr3_aa: CASSPDWGDYNEQFF

j_call: TRBJ2-1
v_call: TRBV10-2
cdr3_length: 13
d_call: TRBD2
cdr3_aa: CASKTSGYNEQFF

j_call: TRBJ1-2
v_call: TRBV5-6
cdr3_length: 13
d_call: NA
cdr3_aa: CASSLADRPGYTF

j_call: TRBJ2-1
v_call: TRBV11-1
cdr3_length: 16
d_call: TRBD1
cdr3_aa: CASSSSGTGVYNEQFF

j_call: TRBJ1-2
v_call: TRBV7-9
cdr3_length: 15
d_call: TRBD1
cdr3_aa: CASSLAQGLVEGYTF

j_call: TRBJ2-1
v_call: TRBV12-3/TRBV12-4
cdr3_length: 15
d_call: TRBD2
cdr3_aa: CASSPQRAGGNEQFF

j_call: TRBJ2-7
v_call: TRBV7-7
cdr3_length: 14
d_call: TRBD1
cdr3_aa: CASSPGGQGYEQYF

j_call: TRBJ1-1
v_call: TRBV7-6
cdr3_length: 14
d_call: NA
cdr3_aa: CASSLGGENTEAFF

j_call: TRBJ2-3
v_call: TRBV12-3/TRBV12-4
cdr3_length: 16
d_call: NA
cdr3_aa: CASSPPGIPLTDTQYF

j_call: TRBJ1-1
v_call: TRBV3-1
cdr3_length: 16
d_call: NA
cdr3_aa: CASSQEGEGSDTEAFF

j_call: TRBJ2-7
v_call: TRBV6-5
cdr3_length: 17
d_call: NA
cdr3_aa: CASSWGNLETSSYEQYF

j_call: TRBJ2-2
v_call: TRBV20-1
cdr3_length: 14
d_call: NA
cdr3_aa: CSAREGGNTGELFF

j_call: TRBJ2-1
v_call: TRBV6-5
cdr3_length: 16
d_call: TRBD2
cdr3_aa: CASSYGVAGSYNEQFF